This passage covers 32 T cell receptor beta chains from one sample sequenced in a study of T cell responses to AZD1222 COVID-19 vaccine. Only in-frame clones appear in the TCRdb table, and some are missing; sequencing was by immunoSEQ multiplex PCR. The table lists 140,000 to 150,000 clones, approximately 85% of them singletons, with about 4% in the top ten. Material: peripheral blood, obtained on day 0 of MenACWY control vaccination. These receptors were obtained from an adult in good health.

The chain links TRBV3-1 (or the pseudogene TRBV3-2) to TRBJ2-1, with TRBD1 identical over 9 bases. CDR1 is LGHDT and CDR2 is YNNKEL in the germline V gene (reference sequence). The trim removed 5 bases at V and 6 bases at J, leaving 8 bases unmatched. CDR3 length equals 15 residues. This chain's CDR3 is CASSYGTGMGNEQFF. In nucleotides, the CDR3 is TGTGCCAGCAGCTACGGGACAGGGATGGGCAATGAGCAGTTCTTC.

This sequence joins TRBV5-1 and TRBJ1-6; D possibly corresponds to TRBD1 (5 bases). V was shortened by 5 bases and J by 0 bases, with 12 bases between the two germline ends. This CDR3 has 16 amino acids. CDR1 SGHRS and CDR2 YFSETQ come from the germline V gene. The CDR3 is CASSDGDLSYNSPLHF. CDR3 nucleotides: TGCGCCAGCAGTGATGGGGACCTCTCCTATAATTCACCCCTCCACTTT.

This clone was observed a few times. The chain combines TRBV2 with TRBJ2-2, with TRBD2 identical over 7 bases. Germline CDR1 and CDR2: SNHLY and FYNNEI. The V gene end was trimmed by 6 bases and the J gene end by 0 bases; junction bases not matched to a gene: 4. The CDR3 sequence is 15 residues long. CDR3 residues: CASRILATNTGELFF. In DNA, the CDR3 is TGTGCCAGCAGAATACTAGCGACGAACACCGGGGAGCTGTTTTTT.

J is TRBJ1-2 and V is TRBV3-1 (or the pseudogene TRBV3-2), with TRBD1 identical over 8 bases. The CDR3 is made up of 16 amino acids. Germline assignment: CDR1 LGHDT and CDR2 YNNKEL (reference sequence). J was trimmed by 4 bases and V by 0 bases; bases with no gene match: 7. CDR3 DNA: TGTGCCAGCAGCCAAGAATGGGCAGGGGGCGCCTATGGCTACACCTTC. Its protein is CASSQEWAGGAYGYTF.

The chain couples TRBV6-1 to TRBJ1-2, with D unclear. Trimming pared 5 bases from V and 8 bases from J, leaving 15 bases between. The germline V gene has CDR1 MNHNS and CDR2 SASEGT. The CDR3 loop spans 13 amino acids. The chain's CDR3 is CASSYKGREGYTF. In DNA form, the CDR3 reads TGTGCCAGCAGTTATAAAGGGCGTGAAGGCTACACCTTC.

The chain has TRBV7-9 and TRBJ1-3; D not certain. The germline gives CDR1 SEHNR, CDR2 FQNEAQ (reference sequence). V was trimmed by 1 base and J by 0 bases, leaving 13 bases between them. This CDR3 spans 17 amino acids. CDR3 loop: CASSLGRHSSSGNTIYF. The CDR3 DNA reads as TGTGCCAGCAGCTTAGGAAGGCACTCCTCCTCTGGAAACACCATATATTTT.

The chain joins TRBV30 to TRBJ1-2; 9 bases line up with TRBD1. CDR3 size: 15 residues. V trimming: 6 bases; J trimming: 2 bases; junction bases outside the gene matches: 10. Germline CDR1 is GTSNPN and CDR2 is SVGIG (reference sequence). The CDR3 spells CACTPGTGLNYGYTF. DNA for the CDR3: TGTGCCTGCACACCCGGGACAGGGTTGAACTATGGCTACACCTTC.

V usage is TRBV28 and J usage is TRBJ1-5, with D possibly TRBD1 on 5 matching bases. Germline CDR1 reads MDHEN; CDR2 reads SYDVKM. Trimming removed 7 bases at V and 6 bases at J, with 16 bases between. CDR3 length: 14 residues. The chain's CDR3 is CASNVPGGSQPQHF. The CDR3 nucleotides are TGTGCCAGCAACGTTCCGGGGGGGAGTCAGCCCCAGCATTTT.

The V call is TRBV2, the J call TRBJ1-1, with D unresolved. The V end was cut by 10 bases, the J end by 1 base, with 7 bases between. The CDR3 has 11 residues. From germline, CDR1 is SNHLY and CDR2 FYNNEI. This CDR3 is CATRGNTEAFF. For the CDR3, the DNA is TGTGCCACCCGGGGGAACACTGAAGCTTTCTTT. Supplemented by reference TRBV2 and TRBJ1-1, the full variable domain reads EPEVTQTPSHQVTQMGQEVILRCVPISNHLYFYWYRQILGQKVEFLVSFYNNEISEKSEIFDDQFSVERPDGSNFTLKIRSTKLEDSAMYFCATRGNTEAFFGQGTRLTVV.

The V call is TRBV10-2, the J call TRBJ1-6, with D hard to call. CDR1 and CDR2 (germline): WSHSY, SAAADI. V dropped 4 bases and J dropped 6 bases, with 7 bases sitting between them. This CDR3 contains 13 residues. The CDR3 reads CASSADRNSPLHF. DNA for the CDR3: TGCGCCAGCAGTGCGGACCGTAATTCACCCCTCCACTTT.

This chain joins TRBV18 and TRBJ1-5, with D possibly matching TRBD1 (5 bases). CDR3 length: 14 amino acids. V lost 4 bases and J 1 base, leaving 8 bases between the germline ends. Germline CDR1 and CDR2: KGHSH and LQKENI. CDR3 amino acids: CASSLYRSNQPQHF. CDR3 nucleotides: TGTGCCAGCTCACTATACAGGAGCAATCAGCCCCAGCATTTT.

This clone was picked up one time. The chain joins TRBV9 to TRBJ2-3; 9 bases agree with TRBD2. CDR1 SGDLS and CDR2 YYNGEE come from the germline V gene. The CDR3 is made up of 16 amino acids. V gave up 4 bases and J gave up 4 bases; unmatched junction bases: 10. The CDR3 sequence is CASSHDQRGAADTQYF. CDR3 DNA: TGTGCCAGCAGCCACGACCAGCGGGGGGCCGCAGATACGCAGTATTTT.

The genes are TRBV12-3 or TRBV12-4 and TRBJ1-1; unclear D gene. V gave up 5 bases and J gave up 8 bases, with 12 bases separating them. This CDR3 spans 12 amino acids. CDR3 protein: CASSPERREAFF. The CDR3 nucleotides are TGTGCCAGCAGTCCAGAGCGGCGCGAAGCTTTCTTT.

The rearrangement links TRBV7-6 to TRBJ1-3, with TRBD1 as a possible D gene (5 bases). Trimming took off 5 bases at V and 0 bases at J, with 14 bases between the two ends. This CDR3 contains 16 residues. Germline CDR1 SGHVS, CDR2 FNYEAQ. The CDR3 coding sequence is TGTGCCAGCAGCGCGACAGCTCTCTTCTCTGGAAACACCATATATTTT. As protein: CASSATALFSGNTIYF.

The chain recombines TRBV18 with TRBJ2-5, with D unclear. CDR1 and CDR2 from the germline V gene are KGHSH and LQKENI. CDR3 length: 13 amino acids. V shed 2 bases and J shed 3 bases, with 7 bases lying between them. CDR3 coding DNA: TGTGCCAGCTCACCAAGGCGAGAAGAGACCCAGTACTTC. Translation gives CASSPRREETQYF.

The rearrangement links TRBV7-9 to TRBJ1-2; no firm D call. This CDR3 has 15 amino acids. V lost 5 bases and J 0 bases, leaving 13 bases between the germline ends. From germline, CDR1 is SEHNR and CDR2 FQNEAQ (reference sequence). The CDR3 reads CASSRDAGPNYGYTF. CDR3 DNA: TGTGCCAGCAGCAGAGACGCAGGACCTAACTATGGCTACACCTTC.

The chain carries TRBV2 and TRBJ2-2; D is unclear. Trimming removed 5 bases at V and 3 bases at J, with 10 bases between. Germline lookup yields CDR1 SNHLY and CDR2 FYNNEI. The CDR3 sequence is 14 residues long. The CDR3 DNA sequence: TGTGCCAGCAGTCCGGACCTTTACACCGGGGAGCTGTTTTTT. It translates to CASSPDLYTGELFF.

The chain joins TRBV5-1 to TRBJ1-1; TRBD1 is a possible D gene (5 bases). CDR3 size: 13 residues. From germline, CDR1 is SGHRS and CDR2 YFSETQ. V was cut by 4 bases and J by 10 bases, with 17 bases left in between. CDR3 in amino acids: CASSDWTGGTAFF. In nucleotides, the CDR3 is TGCGCCAGCAGCGACTGGACCGGGGGGACAGCTTTCTTT.

This chain connects TRBV24-1 to TRBJ2-1; D unclear. Germline V gene sequence: CDR1 KGHDR, CDR2 SFDVKD. The CDR3 is 16 amino acids. The V end lost 1 base, the J end lost 2 bases, and 11 bases lay between the germline ends. This CDR3 is CATSDFGQEPYNEQFF. The CDR3 DNA is TGTGCCACCAGTGATTTCGGTCAGGAGCCCTACAATGAGCAGTTCTTC.

This chain connects TRBV12-3 or TRBV12-4 to TRBJ2-2, with a weak D call TRBD1 (6 bases). The V end was cut by 6 bases, the J end by 7 bases, with 9 bases between. The CDR3 totals 12 residues. CDR3 amino acids: CASRGDNGELFF. Written as DNA, the CDR3 is TGTGCCAGCAGAGGGGACAACGGGGAGCTGTTTTTT.

The chain links TRBV19 to TRBJ1-2, with 7 bases that match TRBD1. This CDR3 has 15 residues. V was pared by 4 bases and J by 7 bases, with 12 bases of the junction left unmatched. Germline lookup yields CDR1 LNHDA and CDR2 SQIVND (reference sequence). CDR3 bases: TGTGCCAGTAGTACCAGGACAGGACGGGGAGTTGGCTACACCTTC. Its protein product is CASSTRTGRGVGYTF.

This clone was seen a few times. The gene calls are TRBV30 and TRBJ2-1, with 9 bases matching TRBD2. CDR3 length: 17 amino acids. The junction had 16 bases not matched to a gene; V was cut back by 2 bases and J by 8 bases. From germline, CDR1 is GTSNPN and CDR2 SVGIG (reference sequence). CDR3 nucleotide sequence: TGTGCCTGGAGTAAAACCCTAGCGGGGAGACATAGGGATGAGCAGTTCTTC. As protein: CAWSKTLAGRHRDEQFF. Full variable domain (rest looked up from reference TRBV30 and TRBJ2-1): SQTIHQWPATLVQPVGSPLSLECTVEGTSNPNLYWYRQAAGRGLQLLFYSVGIGQISSEVPQNLSASRPQDRQFILSSKKLLLSDSGFYLCAWSKTLAGRHRDEQFFGPGTRLTVL.

The V and J genes are TRBV9 and TRBJ2-4; D may be TRBD1 or TRBD2 (6 bases each). The CDR3 is 15 residues long. V was clipped by 0 bases and J by 7 bases, with 14 bases between them. Germline-derived CDR1 and CDR2 are SGDLS and YYNGEE. The CDR3 nucleotides are TGTGCCAGCAGCGTAGATGTGGGGGCGGGGAACATTCAGTACTTC. Translating it yields CASSVDVGAGNIQYF.

This chain uses TRBV2 with TRBJ2-1; D unresolved. Between the trimmed V and J ends, which lost 5 bases and 8 bases, there was a span of 7 bases. The V gene's germline CDR1 is SNHLY and CDR2 FYNNEI. The CDR3 has 11 residues. CDR3 nucleotide sequence: TGTGCCAGCAGTCCAAGGGATGAGCAGTTCTTC. It codes for CASSPRDEQFF.

The chain links TRBV29-1 to TRBJ2-7; 7 bases align to TRBD1. The CDR3 spans 12 residues. V was clipped by 4 bases and J by 2 bases; unmatched bases: 2. Germline values: CDR1 SQVTM, CDR2 ANQGSEA. The DNA for the CDR3 is TGCAGCGTTGCGGACAGGCCCTACGAGCAGTACTTC. It yields the protein CSVADRPYEQYF.

The genes are TRBV5-1 and TRBJ2-3; no clear D gene. The CDR3 is 13 amino acids. With 7 bases removed from V and 1 base from J, the gap between germline ends came to 10 bases. Looked up from germline, CDR1 is SGHRS and CDR2 is YFSETQ. The CDR3 DNA reads as TGCGCCAGCCCCCGAGGTTGCACAGATACGCAGTATTTT. This translates into CASPRGCTDTQYF.

This clone was seen just once. A much larger clone differs from this one at a single base, so this may be a read error. V is TRBV3-1 (or the pseudogene TRBV3-2) and J is TRBJ1-2, with D tentatively TRBD1 (5 bases). Germline CDR1 reads LGHDT; CDR2 reads YNNKEL (reference sequence). The CDR3 is made up of 14 amino acids. V was shortened by 4 bases and J by 0 bases, with 9 bases between the two germline ends. The CDR3: CASSPGTANYGYTF. CDR3 nucleotides: TGTGCCAGCAGCCCCGGGACGGCTAACTATGGCTACACCTTC.

V gene TRBV7-2 combines with J gene TRBJ1-1, with D hard to call. V was cut by 1 base and J by 0 bases, with 9 bases left in between. The CDR3 runs to 15 residues. Germline CDR1 SGHTA, CDR2 FQGNSA. The CDR3 DNA follows: TGTGCCAGCAGCTTAGAAGGCATTATGAACACTGAAGCTTTCTTT. It specifies CASSLEGIMNTEAFF.

This clone has more than one count but fewer than ten. The chain combines TRBV19 with TRBJ1-2; D uncertain. Germline CDR1 is LNHDA and CDR2 is SQIVND (reference sequence). The CDR3 consists of 15 residues. The ends were cut back, 3 bases at V and 2 bases at J, with 13 bases in the middle. CDR3 bases: TGTGCCAGTAGTATGCCCCTCGGGCGGAACTATGGCTACACCTTC. This encodes CASSMPLGRNYGYTF.

This clone was detected only once. The gene calls are TRBV3-1 (or the pseudogene TRBV3-2) and TRBJ1-5, with a possible D match to TRBD1 (6 bases). This CDR3 spans 14 amino acids. V was shortened by 3 bases and J by 4 bases, with 10 bases between the two germline ends. CDR1 is LGHDT, CDR2 YNNKEL, per germline (reference sequence). The CDR3 nucleotides are TGTGCCAGCAGCCAGCACAGGGCAAATCAGCCCCAGCATTTT. The encoded protein is CASSQHRANQPQHF.

The chain carries TRBV2 and TRBJ1-2; a possible D gene is TRBD1 (6 bases). The CDR3 spans 14 residues. Trimming removed 3 bases from V and 2 bases from J, with 10 bases in between. Germline loops: CDR1 SNHLY, CDR2 FYNNEI. The CDR3 region is CASSDPTGNYGYTF. DNA of the CDR3: TGTGCCAGCAGTGACCCGACAGGAAACTATGGCTACACCTTC.

This clone appeared once. This chain uses TRBV5-6 with TRBJ1-6; D gene unclear. Trimming stripped 3 bases from V and 7 bases from J, with 5 bases between. The V gene's germline CDR1 is SGHDT and CDR2 YYEEEE. The CDR3 runs 12 residues. The CDR3, as DNA: TGTGCCAGCAGCTCAAGAAATTCACCCCTCCACTTT. Translation gives CASSSRNSPLHF.